A selection of T cell receptor beta chains follows, all from one sample in a study of blood T cells in healthy people across ages. TCRdb reprocessed the 5' RACE reads with MiXCR, giving one entry per CDR3 protein. The data contain around 1,700,000 distinct CDR3 sequences, 28% of them singletons. The sequencing sample was made of blood. These receptors were collected from a woman aged 25 to 39 in good health. Both conserved end residues are part of each CDR3. The order of the fields is J gene, clone size, D gene, V gene, CDR3 DNA, CDR3 protein. A D gene is named only where the DNA matches it firmly. Clone size is not always given. Where it is, it says once, few, many or a class for expanded clones.

j_gene: TRBJ2-2
abundance: few
d_gene: .
v_gene: TRBV20-1
CDR3nt: TGCAGTGCTAGAGATATAGGGAGGAACACCGGGGAGCTGTTTTTT
CDR3aa: CSARDIGRNTGELFF

j_gene: TRBJ2-7
abundance: .
d_gene: TRBD2
v_gene: TRBV7-3
CDR3nt: TGTGCCAGCAGCTCTCGGACTAGCGGAACTTACAATGAGCAGTACTTC
CDR3aa: CASSSRTSGTYNEQYF

j_gene: TRBJ2-3
abundance: few
d_gene: .
v_gene: TRBV10-2
CDR3nt: TGCGCCAGCAGTAGAAAAGACAAGACAGGCAGGGCGCAGTATTTT
CDR3aa: CASSRKDKTGRAQYF

j_gene: TRBJ1-6
abundance: .
d_gene: TRBD1
v_gene: TRBV5-1
CDR3nt: TGCGCCAGCAGCTTGGGAGGGACAGGGGTAAATTCACCCCTCCACTTT
CDR3aa: CASSLGGTGVNSPLHF

j_gene: TRBJ1-1
abundance: .
d_gene: .
v_gene: TRBV12-5
CDR3nt: TGTGCTAGTGGTTTGGCCCCCCACAACACTGAAGCTTTCTTT
CDR3aa: CASGLAPHNTEAFF

j_gene: TRBJ2-1
abundance: few
d_gene: TRBD2
v_gene: TRBV5-1
CDR3nt: TGCGCCAGCAGCCCTGGACTAGCGGGAGGGCCGAGGGACAATGAGCAGTTCTTC
CDR3aa: CASSPGLAGGPRDNEQFF

j_gene: TRBJ2-3
abundance: few
d_gene: .
v_gene: TRBV5-1
CDR3nt: TGCGCCAGCAGCACCCTTCCTTCGCCCCCGAGCACAGATACGCAGTATTTT
CDR3aa: CASSTLPSPPSTDTQYF

j_gene: TRBJ1-2
abundance: .
d_gene: .
v_gene: TRBV30
CDR3nt: TGTGCCTGGAGGGTACTCTATGGCTACACCTTC
CDR3aa: CAWRVLYGYTF

j_gene: TRBJ1-2
abundance: .
d_gene: .
v_gene: TRBV18
CDR3nt: TGTGCCAGCTCACCTGTAGTCAGGGATGGCTACACCTTC
CDR3aa: CASSPVVRDGYTF

j_gene: TRBJ2-5
abundance: few
d_gene: .
v_gene: TRBV2
CDR3nt: TGTGCCAGCAGTCACCGGCTTGAGACCCAGTACTTC
CDR3aa: CASSHRLETQYF

j_gene: TRBJ1-5
abundance: .
d_gene: TRBD1
v_gene: TRBV28
CDR3nt: TGTGCCAGCAGCGTAACAGGGGGCTATCAGCCCCAGCATTTT
CDR3aa: CASSVTGGYQPQHF

j_gene: TRBJ2-3
abundance: .
d_gene: .
v_gene: TRBV15
CDR3nt: TGTGCCACCAGCAGAGACCCTTCCTTATCATCCCCCTACACAGATACGCAGTATTTT
CDR3aa: CATSRDPSLSSPYTDTQYF

j_gene: TRBJ2-5
abundance: .
d_gene: .
v_gene: TRBV5-1
CDR3nt: TGCGCCAGCAGCTCGCCCGGGACTCCCCTAGGAGAGACCCAGTACTTC
CDR3aa: CASSSPGTPLGETQYF

j_gene: TRBJ2-7
abundance: .
d_gene: .
v_gene: TRBV14
CDR3nt: TGTGCCAGCAGCCAGGGGTCGTCCGAGCAGTACTTC
CDR3aa: CASSQGSSEQYF

j_gene: TRBJ2-1
abundance: .
d_gene: .
v_gene: TRBV5-1
CDR3nt: TGCGCCAGCAGCTTCACCTCCAACAAAGTCTCTAATGAGCAGTTCTTC
CDR3aa: CASSFTSNKVSNEQFF

j_gene: TRBJ2-3
abundance: .
d_gene: TRBD2
v_gene: TRBV7-2
CDR3nt: TGTGCCAGCAGCTTACGGGCTAGCGGGAGAACAGATACGCAGTATTTT
CDR3aa: CASSLRASGRTDTQYF

j_gene: TRBJ1-1
abundance: few
d_gene: .
v_gene: TRBV20-1
CDR3nt: TGCAGTGCTAGAGCCGGACGGGGGAACACTGAAGCTTTCTTT
CDR3aa: CSARAGRGNTEAFF

j_gene: TRBJ2-7
abundance: few
d_gene: TRBD1
v_gene: TRBV12-3/TRBV12-4
CDR3nt: TGTGCCAGCAGTGGGCTTGGGGACAGCGCGTACGGAGAGCAGTACTTC
CDR3aa: CASSGLGDSAYGEQYF

j_gene: TRBJ2-1
abundance: many
d_gene: .
v_gene: TRBV5-1
CDR3nt: TGTGCCAGCAGCTTGTTAAGGGGAAATGAGCAGTTCTTC
CDR3aa: CASSLLRGNEQFF

j_gene: TRBJ2-5
abundance: once
d_gene: .
v_gene: TRBV7-2
CDR3nt: TGTGCCAGCAGCTTGGACTTTGACCTTCAGTACTTC
CDR3aa: CASSLDFDLQYF

j_gene: TRBJ2-1
abundance: .
d_gene: .
v_gene: TRBV20-1
CDR3nt: TGCAGTGCTAGATCGGAGGATGGGCTCGCCTACAATGAGCAGTTCTTC
CDR3aa: CSARSEDGLAYNEQFF

j_gene: TRBJ2-7
abundance: few
d_gene: .
v_gene: TRBV6-2/TRBV6-3
CDR3nt: TGTGCCAGCAGTACCCACCTCGGGGGCTTTAGCTCCTACGAGCAGTACTTC
CDR3aa: CASSTHLGGFSSYEQYF

j_gene: TRBJ1-1
abundance: .
d_gene: .
v_gene: TRBV14
CDR3nt: TGTGCCAGCAGCCACCAAAGATGGGGAACTGAAGCTTTCTTT
CDR3aa: CASSHQRWGTEAFF

j_gene: TRBJ2-7
abundance: many
d_gene: .
v_gene: TRBV20-1
CDR3nt: TGCAGTGCTAGAGATGCTCAGACTAGTCGCGAGCAGTACTTC
CDR3aa: CSARDAQTSREQYF

j_gene: TRBJ2-3
abundance: .
d_gene: TRBD2
v_gene: TRBV7-9
CDR3nt: TGTGCCAGCAGTGGGGACCGGGACTACCACACAGATACGCAGTATTTT
CDR3aa: CASSGDRDYHTDTQYF

j_gene: TRBJ2-7
abundance: .
d_gene: .
v_gene: TRBV14
CDR3nt: TGTGCCAGCAGCCACGCAAGCCTAGGGATCTACGAGCAGTACTTC
CDR3aa: CASSHASLGIYEQYF

j_gene: TRBJ1-1
abundance: .
d_gene: .
v_gene: TRBV7-6
CDR3nt: TGTGCCAGCAGCACCAGTGAGAACACTGAAGCTTTCTTT
CDR3aa: CASSTSENTEAFF

j_gene: TRBJ1-1
abundance: few
d_gene: .
v_gene: TRBV29-1
CDR3nt: TGCAACTCGGACGGACTAGAAGCTTTCTTT
CDR3aa: CNSDGLEAFF

j_gene: TRBJ1-1
abundance: .
d_gene: .
v_gene: TRBV29-1
CDR3nt: TGCAGCCACTTGTCCCGTGGGCCTGAAGCTTTCTTT
CDR3aa: CSHLSRGPEAFF

j_gene: TRBJ2-5
abundance: .
d_gene: .
v_gene: TRBV9
CDR3nt: TGTGCCAGCAGCCCGACAGGAGGGTGGGCGACCCAGTACTTC
CDR3aa: CASSPTGGWATQYF

j_gene: TRBJ2-3
abundance: .
d_gene: .
v_gene: TRBV7-2
CDR3nt: TGTGCCAGCAGCTTATTGAGACAGTACACAGATACGCAGTATTTT
CDR3aa: CASSLLRQYTDTQYF

j_gene: TRBJ2-1
abundance: many
d_gene: TRBD2
v_gene: TRBV25-1
CDR3nt: TGTGCCAGCAGTGAATATGGGGGGGTTGCGAGTGGCGAGCAGTTCTTC
CDR3aa: CASSEYGGVASGEQFF

j_gene: TRBJ2-4
abundance: .
d_gene: .
v_gene: TRBV12-3/TRBV12-4
CDR3nt: TGTGCCAGCAGCGGGACCCCCGGTGACAATGAGCAGTACTTC
CDR3aa: CASSGTPGDNEQYF

j_gene: TRBJ1-2
abundance: .
d_gene: .
v_gene: TRBV6-2/TRBV6-3
CDR3nt: TGTACCAGCAGTCAGGACAGCCTTGGCTACACCTTC
CDR3aa: CTSSQDSLGYTF

j_gene: TRBJ2-3
abundance: .
d_gene: TRBD1
v_gene: TRBV7-3
CDR3nt: TGTGCCAGCAGCCCCACACGGACAGGGACGGGAGATACGCAGTATTTT
CDR3aa: CASSPTRTGTGDTQYF